This T cell receptor beta chain was recovered during a study of control samples from healthy donors and cancer patients. Trimming pared 4 bases from V and 5 bases from J, leaving 15 bases between. Germline-derived CDR1 and CDR2 are SGHRS and YFSETQ. CDR3 length equals 15 residues. A few counts support this clone. Only in-frame clones appear in the TCRdb table, and some are missing; sequencing was by immunoSEQ multiplex PCR. The data hold 100,000 to 150,000 clones, with roughly 89% observed a single time. Sequencing used PBMCs. This sequence joins TRBV5-1 and TRBJ2-2; weak D call: TRBD2 (6 bases). The origin of this receptor is a man between 45 and 60 years old with head and neck cancer. The CDR3 spells CASSPTRLGTGELFF. The DNA of the CDR3 is TGCGCCAGCAGCCCCACTAGACTAGGGACCGGGGAGCTGTTTTTT.